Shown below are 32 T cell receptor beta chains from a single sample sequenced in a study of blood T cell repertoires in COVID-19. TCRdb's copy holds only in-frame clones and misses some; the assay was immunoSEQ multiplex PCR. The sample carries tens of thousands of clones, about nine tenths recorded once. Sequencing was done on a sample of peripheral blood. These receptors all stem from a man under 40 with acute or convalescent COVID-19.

The CDR3 spells CASSREGGAFF. CDR3 nucleotides: TGTGCCAGTAGTAGGGAGGGAGGCGCTTTCTTT. This sequence joins TRBV19 and TRBJ1-1; D uncertain. The CDR3 consists of 11 residues. Trimming stripped 4 bases from V and 11 bases from J, with 11 bases between. Germline V lookup: CDR1 LNHDA, CDR2 SQIVND (reference sequence).

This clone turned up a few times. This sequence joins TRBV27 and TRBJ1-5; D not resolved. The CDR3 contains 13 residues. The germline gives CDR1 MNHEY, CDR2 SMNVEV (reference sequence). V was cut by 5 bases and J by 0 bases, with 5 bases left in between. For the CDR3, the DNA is TGTGCCAGCAGTCCTTATAGCAATCAGCCCCAGCATTTT. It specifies CASSPYSNQPQHF.

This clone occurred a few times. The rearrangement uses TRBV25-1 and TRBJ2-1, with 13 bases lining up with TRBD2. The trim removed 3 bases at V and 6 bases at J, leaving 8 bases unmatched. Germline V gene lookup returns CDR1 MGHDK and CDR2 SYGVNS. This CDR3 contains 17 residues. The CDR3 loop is CASSDRIGLAGVNEQFF. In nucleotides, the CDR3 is TGTGCCAGCAGTGATAGGATAGGACTAGCGGGAGTCAATGAGCAGTTCTTC.

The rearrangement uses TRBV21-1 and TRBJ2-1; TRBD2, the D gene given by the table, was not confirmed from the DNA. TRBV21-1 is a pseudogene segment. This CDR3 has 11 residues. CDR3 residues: CASSKDGRGFF. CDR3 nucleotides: TGTGCCAGCAGCAAAGATGGCCGGGGGTTCTTC.

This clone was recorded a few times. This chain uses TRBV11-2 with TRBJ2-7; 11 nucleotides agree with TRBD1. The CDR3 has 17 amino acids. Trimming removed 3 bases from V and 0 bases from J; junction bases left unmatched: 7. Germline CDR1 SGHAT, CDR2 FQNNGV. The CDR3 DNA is TGTGCCAGCAGCTTGGGGACAGGGGGGGTACACTCCTACGAGCAGTACTTC. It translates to CASSLGTGGVHSYEQYF. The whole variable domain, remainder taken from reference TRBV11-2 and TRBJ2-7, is EAGVAQSPRYKIIEKRQSVAFWCNPISGHATLYWYQQILGQGPKLLIQFQNNGVVDDSQLPKDRFSAERLKGVDSTLKIQPAKLEDSAVYLCASSLGTGGVHSYEQYFGPGTRLTVT.

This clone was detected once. The CDR3 DNA is TGTGCCAGCAGTTGGGGGGTCCACAATGAGCAGTTCTTC. It yields the protein CASSWGVHNEQFF. V gene TRBV28 combines with J gene TRBJ2-1; tentatively, D is TRBD2 (6 bases). From germline, CDR1 is MDHEN and CDR2 SYDVKM. V was clipped by 4 bases and J by 5 bases, with 9 bases between them. This CDR3 has 13 amino acids.

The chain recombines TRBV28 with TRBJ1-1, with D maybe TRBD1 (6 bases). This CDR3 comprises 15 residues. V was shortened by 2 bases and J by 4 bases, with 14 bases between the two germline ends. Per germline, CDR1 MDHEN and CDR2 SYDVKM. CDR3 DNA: TGTGCCAGCAGTTTAGTCACAGGGTTTAGCACTGAAGCTTTCTTT. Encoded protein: CASSLVTGFSTEAFF.

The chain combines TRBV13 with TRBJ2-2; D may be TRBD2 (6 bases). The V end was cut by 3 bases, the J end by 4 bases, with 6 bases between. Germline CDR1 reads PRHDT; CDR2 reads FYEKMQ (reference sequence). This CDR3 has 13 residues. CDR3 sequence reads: CASSFGGTGELFF. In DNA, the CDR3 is TGTGCCAGCAGCTTCGGGGGCACCGGGGAGCTGTTTTTT.

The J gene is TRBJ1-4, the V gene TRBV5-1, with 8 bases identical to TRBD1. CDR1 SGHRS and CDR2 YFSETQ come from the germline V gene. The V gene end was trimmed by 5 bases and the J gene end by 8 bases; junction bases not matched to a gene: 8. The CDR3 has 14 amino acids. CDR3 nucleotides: TGCGCCAGCAGACTCGGGACAGGAGGGGAAAAACTGTTTTTT. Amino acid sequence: CASRLGTGGEKLFF.

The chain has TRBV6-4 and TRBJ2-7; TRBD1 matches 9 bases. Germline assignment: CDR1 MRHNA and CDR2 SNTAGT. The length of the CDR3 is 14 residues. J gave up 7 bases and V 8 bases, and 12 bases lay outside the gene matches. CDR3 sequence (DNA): TGTGCCAGCGCGCCCCAACAGGGGGCCTGGGAGCAGTACTTC. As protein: CASAPQQGAWEQYF.

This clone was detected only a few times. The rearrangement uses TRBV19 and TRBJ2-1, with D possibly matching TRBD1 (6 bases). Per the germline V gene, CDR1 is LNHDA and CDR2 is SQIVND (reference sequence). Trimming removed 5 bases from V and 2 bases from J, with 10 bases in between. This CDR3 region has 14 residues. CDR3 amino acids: CASSLQGAYNEQFF. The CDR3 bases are TGTGCCAGTAGTTTACAGGGAGCCTACAATGAGCAGTTCTTC.

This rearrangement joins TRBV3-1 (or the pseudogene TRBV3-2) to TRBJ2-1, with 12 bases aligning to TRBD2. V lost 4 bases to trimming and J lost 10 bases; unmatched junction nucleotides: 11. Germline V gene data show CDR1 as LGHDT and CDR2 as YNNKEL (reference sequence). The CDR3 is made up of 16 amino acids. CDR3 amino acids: CASSLSGLAGRGEQFF. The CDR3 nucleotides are TGTGCCAGCAGCCTCTCCGGACTAGCGGGACGTGGCGAGCAGTTCTTC.

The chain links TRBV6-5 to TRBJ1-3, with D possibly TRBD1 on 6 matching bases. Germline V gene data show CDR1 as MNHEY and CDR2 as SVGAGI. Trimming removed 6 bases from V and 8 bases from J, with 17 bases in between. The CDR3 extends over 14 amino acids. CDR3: CASSPGPRGHTIYF. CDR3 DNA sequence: TGTGCCAGCAGCCCGGGGCCCAGGGGACACACCATATATTTT.

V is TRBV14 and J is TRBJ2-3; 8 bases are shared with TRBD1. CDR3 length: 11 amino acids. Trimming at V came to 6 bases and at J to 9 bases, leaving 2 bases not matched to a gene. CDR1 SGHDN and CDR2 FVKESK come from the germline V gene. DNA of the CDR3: TGTGCCAGCAGATCAGGGGGCACGCAGTATTTT. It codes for CASRSGGTQYF.

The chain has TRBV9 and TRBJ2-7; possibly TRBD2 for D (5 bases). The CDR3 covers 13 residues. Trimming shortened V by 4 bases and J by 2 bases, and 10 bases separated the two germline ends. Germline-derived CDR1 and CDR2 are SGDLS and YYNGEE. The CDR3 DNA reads TGTGCCAGCAGCCCGGGAAACCCCTACGAGCAGTACTTC. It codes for CASSPGNPYEQYF.

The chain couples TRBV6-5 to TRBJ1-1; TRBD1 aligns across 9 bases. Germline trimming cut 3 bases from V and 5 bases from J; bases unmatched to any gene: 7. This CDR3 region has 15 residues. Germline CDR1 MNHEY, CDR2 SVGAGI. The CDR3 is CASSYFRTGETEAFF. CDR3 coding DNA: TGTGCCAGCAGTTATTTCAGGACAGGGGAGACTGAAGCTTTCTTT.

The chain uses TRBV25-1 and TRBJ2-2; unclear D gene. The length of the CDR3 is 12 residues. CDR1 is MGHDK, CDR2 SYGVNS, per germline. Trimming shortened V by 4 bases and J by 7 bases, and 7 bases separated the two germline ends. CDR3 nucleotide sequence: TGTGCCAGCAGTGGCTTGAGCGGGGAGCTGTTTTTT. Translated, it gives CASSGLSGELFF.

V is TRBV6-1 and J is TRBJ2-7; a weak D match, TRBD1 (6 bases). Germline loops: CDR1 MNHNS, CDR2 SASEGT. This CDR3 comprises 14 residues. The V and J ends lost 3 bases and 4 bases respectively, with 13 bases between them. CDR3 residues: CASSDGPGVYEQYF. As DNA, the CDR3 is TGTGCCAGCAGTGACGGTCCAGGGGTATACGAGCAGTACTTC.

The chain's CDR3 is CASSPGQGARPQHF. CDR3 coding DNA: TGCGCCAGCAGCCCCGGACAGGGGGCGCGTCCCCAGCATTTT. The gene calls are TRBV5-1 and TRBJ1-5; TRBD1 matches at 11 bases. Germline V CDR1 and CDR2: SGHRS, YFSETQ. V was clipped by 4 bases and J by 10 bases; unmatched bases: 7. CDR3 length: 14 amino acids.

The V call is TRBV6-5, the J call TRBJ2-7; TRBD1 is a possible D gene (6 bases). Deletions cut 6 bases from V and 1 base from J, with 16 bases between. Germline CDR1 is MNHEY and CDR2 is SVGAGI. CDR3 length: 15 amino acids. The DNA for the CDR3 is TGTGCCAGCAGGTACGGACAGCTCCCATCCTACGAGCAGTACTTC. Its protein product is CASRYGQLPSYEQYF.

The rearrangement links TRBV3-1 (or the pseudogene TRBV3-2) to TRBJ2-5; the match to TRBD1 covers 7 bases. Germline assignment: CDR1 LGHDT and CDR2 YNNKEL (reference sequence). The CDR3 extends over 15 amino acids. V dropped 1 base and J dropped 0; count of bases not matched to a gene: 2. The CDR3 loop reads CASSQGDRHQETQYF. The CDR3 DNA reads TGTGCCAGCAGCCAAGGGGACAGACACCAAGAGACCCAGTACTTC.

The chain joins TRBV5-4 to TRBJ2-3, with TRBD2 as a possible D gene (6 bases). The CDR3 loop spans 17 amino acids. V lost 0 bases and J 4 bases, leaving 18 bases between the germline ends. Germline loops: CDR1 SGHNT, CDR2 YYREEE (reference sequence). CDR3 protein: CASSLGASARFSDTQYF. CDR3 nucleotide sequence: TGTGCCAGCAGCTTGGGGGCTAGCGCGAGGTTCTCAGATACGCAGTATTTT.

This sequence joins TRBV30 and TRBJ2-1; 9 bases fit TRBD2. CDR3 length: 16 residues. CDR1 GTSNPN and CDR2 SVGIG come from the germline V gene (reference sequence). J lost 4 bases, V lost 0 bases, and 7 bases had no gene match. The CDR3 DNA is TGTGCCTGGAGTGTACGACTAGCGGAGCCTTACAATGAGCAGTTCTTC. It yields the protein CAWSVRLAEPYNEQFF.

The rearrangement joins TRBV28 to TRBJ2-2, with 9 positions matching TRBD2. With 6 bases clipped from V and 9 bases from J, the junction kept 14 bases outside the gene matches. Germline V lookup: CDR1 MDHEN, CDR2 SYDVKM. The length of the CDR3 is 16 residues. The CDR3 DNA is TGTGCCAGCAGACCTGAGGGACTAGCAATCGGCAGGGAGCTGTTTTTT. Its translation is CASRPEGLAIGRELFF.

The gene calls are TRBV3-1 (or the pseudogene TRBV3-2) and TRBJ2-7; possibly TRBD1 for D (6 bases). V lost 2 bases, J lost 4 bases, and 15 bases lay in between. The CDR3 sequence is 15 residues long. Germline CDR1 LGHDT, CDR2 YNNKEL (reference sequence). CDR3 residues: CASSQRGHQNYEQYF. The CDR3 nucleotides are TGTGCCAGCAGCCAAAGGGGACACCAGAATTACGAGCAGTACTTC.

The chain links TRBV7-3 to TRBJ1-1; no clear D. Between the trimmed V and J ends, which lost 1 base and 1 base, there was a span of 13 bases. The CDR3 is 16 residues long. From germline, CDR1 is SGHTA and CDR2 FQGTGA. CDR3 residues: CASSLKIFSGNTEAFF. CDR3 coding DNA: TGTGCCAGCAGCTTAAAAATTTTCTCAGGGAACACTGAAGCTTTCTTT.

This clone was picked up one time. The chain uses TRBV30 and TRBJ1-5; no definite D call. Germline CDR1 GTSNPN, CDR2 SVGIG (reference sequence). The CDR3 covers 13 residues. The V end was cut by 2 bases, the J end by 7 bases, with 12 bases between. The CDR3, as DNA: TGTGCCTGGAGTCTAGACGGAAACCAGCCCCAGCATTTT. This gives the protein CAWSLDGNQPQHF.

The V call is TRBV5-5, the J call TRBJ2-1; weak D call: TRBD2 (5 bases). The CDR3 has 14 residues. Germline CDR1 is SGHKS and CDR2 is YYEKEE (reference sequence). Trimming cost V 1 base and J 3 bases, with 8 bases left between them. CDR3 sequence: CASSLLGNYNEQFF. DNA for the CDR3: TGTGCCAGCAGCTTGCTCGGGAACTACAATGAGCAGTTCTTC.

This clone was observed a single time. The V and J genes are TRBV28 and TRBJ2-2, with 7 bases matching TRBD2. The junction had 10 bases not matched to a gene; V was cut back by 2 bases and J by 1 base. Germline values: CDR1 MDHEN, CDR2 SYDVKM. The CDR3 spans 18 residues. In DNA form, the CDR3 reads TGTGCCAGCAGTTTACCCGGTGTGGGCGGGAGGAACACCGGGGAGCTGTTTTTT. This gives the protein CASSLPGVGGRNTGELFF. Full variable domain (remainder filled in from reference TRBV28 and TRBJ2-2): DVKVTQSSRYLVKRTGEKVFLECVQDMDHENMFWYRQDPGLGLRLIYFSYDVKMKEKGDIPEGYSVSREKKERFSLILESASTNQTSMYLCASSLPGVGGRNTGELFFGEGSRLTVL.

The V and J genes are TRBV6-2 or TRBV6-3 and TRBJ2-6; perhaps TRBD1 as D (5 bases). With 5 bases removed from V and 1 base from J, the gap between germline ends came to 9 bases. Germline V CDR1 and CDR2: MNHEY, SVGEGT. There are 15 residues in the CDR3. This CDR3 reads CASSRGWSGANVLTF. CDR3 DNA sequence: TGTGCCAGCAGTAGGGGTTGGTCTGGGGCCAACGTCCTGACTTTC.

CDR3 region: CASSLPSGGSQETQYF. In DNA, the CDR3 is TGTGCCAGCAGCTTACCTAGCGGGGGGAGCCAAGAGACCCAGTACTTC. The V and J genes are TRBV7-8 and TRBJ2-5, with 11 nucleotides matching TRBD2. The CDR3 spans 16 residues. The V and J ends lost 2 bases and 1 base, in that order; junction bases with no gene match: 3. Germline V CDR1 and CDR2: SGHVS, FQNEAQ.

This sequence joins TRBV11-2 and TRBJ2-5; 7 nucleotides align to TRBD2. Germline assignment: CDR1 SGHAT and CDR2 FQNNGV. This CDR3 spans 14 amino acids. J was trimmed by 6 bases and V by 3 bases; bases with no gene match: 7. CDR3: CASSFPTSPKTQYF. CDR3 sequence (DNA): TGTGCCAGCAGCTTCCCGACTAGCCCGAAGACCCAGTACTTC.